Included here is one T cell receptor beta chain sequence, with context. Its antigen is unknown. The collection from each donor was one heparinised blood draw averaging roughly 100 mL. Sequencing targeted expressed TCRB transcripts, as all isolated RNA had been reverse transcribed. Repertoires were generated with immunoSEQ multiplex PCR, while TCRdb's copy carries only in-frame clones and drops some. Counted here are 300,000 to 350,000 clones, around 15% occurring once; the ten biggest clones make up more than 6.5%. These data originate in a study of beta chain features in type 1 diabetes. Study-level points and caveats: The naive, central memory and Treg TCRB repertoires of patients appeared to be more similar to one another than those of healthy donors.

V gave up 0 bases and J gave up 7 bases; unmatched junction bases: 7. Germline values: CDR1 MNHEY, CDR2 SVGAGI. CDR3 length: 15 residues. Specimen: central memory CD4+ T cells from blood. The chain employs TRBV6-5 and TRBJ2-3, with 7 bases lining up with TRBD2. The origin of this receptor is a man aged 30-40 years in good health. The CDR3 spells CASSYSIGTKNTQYF. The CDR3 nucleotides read TGTGCCAGCAGTTACTCGATTGGGACTAAGAATACGCAGTATTTT.